This entry lists 2 T cell receptor beta chains sequenced from one sample in a study of metastatic and nonmetastatic thyroid tumors. TCRdb re-analyzed the PCR reads using MiXCR. The sample contains about 22,000 clones, 18% of which appear only once. No patient had received any treatment before thyroid surgery. The sample taken for sequencing was adjacent normal tissue. The receptors were gathered from a male donor with papillary thyroid cancer or a benign thyroid nodule (not recorded which). Some clones in this sample may be carry-over from other donors' samples.

A word on this clone: Since the CDR3 does not end with the conserved phenylalanine or tryptophan, this likely comes from a read error. The chain carries TRBV4-2 and TRBJ1-4; D may be TRBD1 (6 bases). CDR3 size: 15 residues. V was trimmed by 0 bases and J by 10 bases, leaving 15 bases between them. CDR1 LGHNA and CDR2 YNFKEQ come from the germline V gene. The CDR3: CASSQDDRGAVKLFL. CDR3 nucleotide sequence: TGTGCCAGCAGCCAAGATGACCGGGGGGCTGTAAAACTGTTTCTT.

This clone occurred a few times. For the CDR3, the DNA is TGTGCCAGCACCCTAGTCGGGGGCCGTTCACCCCTCCACTTT. This translates into CASTLVGGRSPLHF. The J gene is TRBJ1-6, the V gene TRBV6-1, with D perhaps TRBD1 (6 bases). Trimming took 7 bases from V and 9 from J, leaving 16 bases between them. Looked up from germline, CDR1 is MNHNS and CDR2 is SASEGT. The length of the CDR3 is 14 residues.